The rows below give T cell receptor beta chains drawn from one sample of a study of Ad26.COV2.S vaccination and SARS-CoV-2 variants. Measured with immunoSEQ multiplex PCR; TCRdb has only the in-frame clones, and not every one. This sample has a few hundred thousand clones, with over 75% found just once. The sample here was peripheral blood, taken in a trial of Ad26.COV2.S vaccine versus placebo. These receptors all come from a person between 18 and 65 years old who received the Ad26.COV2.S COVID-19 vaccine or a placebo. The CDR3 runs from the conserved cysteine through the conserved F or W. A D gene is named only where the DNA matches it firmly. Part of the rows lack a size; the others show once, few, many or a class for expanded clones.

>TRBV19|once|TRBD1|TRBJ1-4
TGTGCCAGTAGGAGGACAGGGGGCGCGTCGGAAAAACTGTTTTTT
CASRRTGGASEKLFF
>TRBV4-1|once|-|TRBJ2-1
TGCGCCAGCAGCGATACCGGGACCCAATACAATGAGCAGTTCTTC
CASSDTGTQYNEQFF
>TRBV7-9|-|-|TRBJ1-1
TGTGCCAGCAGCTTAGAAGGTTTCGCTGAAGCTTTCTTT
CASSLEGFAEAFF
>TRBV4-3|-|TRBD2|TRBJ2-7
TGCGCCAGCAGCAGATCTACTAGCGGGGGCTCCTACGAGCAGTACTTC
CASSRSTSGGSYEQYF
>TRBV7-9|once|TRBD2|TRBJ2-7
TGTGCCAGCAGCGCTAGCGGGAGTGGGAGCGAGCAGTACTTC
CASSASGSGSEQYF
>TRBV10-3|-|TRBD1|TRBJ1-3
TGTGCCATCAGTGGTGGACAGGGCTTGTACACCATATATTTT
CAISGGQGLYTIYF
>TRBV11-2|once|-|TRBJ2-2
TGTGCCAGCAGCTTTATGAGGACCGGGGAGCTGTTTTTT
CASSFMRTGELFF
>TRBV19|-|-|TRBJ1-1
TGTGCCAGTAGTATAGCCGGGGGTGGCACTGAAGCTTTCTTT
CASSIAGGGTEAFF
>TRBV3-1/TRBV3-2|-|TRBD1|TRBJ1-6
TGTGCCAGCAGCCAAACCCACAGGGGACTGGAATCACCCCTCCACTTT
CASSQTHRGLESPLHF
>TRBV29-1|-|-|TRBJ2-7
TGCAGCGTTCTGCCAGGGTTCACCTACGAGCAGTACTTC
CSVLPGFTYEQYF
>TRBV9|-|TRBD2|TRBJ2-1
TGTGCCAGCAGCGTAGCTTTACTAGCGGGAGGCAATGAGCAGTTCTTC
CASSVALLAGGNEQFF
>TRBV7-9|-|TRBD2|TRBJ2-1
TGTGCCAGCAGCTTAGGCTACGGGAGGGCCGACAATGAGCAGTTCTTC
CASSLGYGRADNEQFF
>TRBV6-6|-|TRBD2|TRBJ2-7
TGTGCCAGCAGTGGGACTAGCGGTACCTACGAGCAGTACTTC
CASSGTSGTYEQYF
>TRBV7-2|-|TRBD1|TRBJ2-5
TGTGCCAGCAGCCGGGTACCCCAGACAGGGTCTTACGAGACCCAGTACTTC
CASSRVPQTGSYETQYF
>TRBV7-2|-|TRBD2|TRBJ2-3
TGTGCCAGCAGCTTACCTAGCGGAGGTATCACAGATACGCAGTATTTT
CASSLPSGGITDTQYF
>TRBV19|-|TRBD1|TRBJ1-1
TGTGCCAGTAGTATAGGAGGGGGCCTAGACACTGAAGCTTTCTTT
CASSIGGGLDTEAFF
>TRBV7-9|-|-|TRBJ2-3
TGTGCCAGCAGCTCTTTGGGGCTCCTCCCCACAGATACGCAGTATTTT
CASSSLGLLPTDTQYF
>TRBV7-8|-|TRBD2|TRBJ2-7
TGTGCCAGCAGCTTCCGGACTAGTATGGGGTCCTACGAGCAGTACTTC
CASSFRTSMGSYEQYF
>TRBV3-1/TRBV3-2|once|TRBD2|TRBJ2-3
TGTGCCAGCAGCCACAGAAGGGGGACTAGCTATAGCACAGATACGCAGTATTTT
CASSHRRGTSYSTDTQYF
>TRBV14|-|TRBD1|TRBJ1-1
TGTGCCAGCAGCCAAGACACAGGGGAGGCGGTCACTGAAGCTTTCTTT
CASSQDTGEAVTEAFF
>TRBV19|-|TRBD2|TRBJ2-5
TGTGCCAGTAGTATAGGACTAGCCACGGGGCAAGAGACCCAGTACTTC
CASSIGLATGQETQYF
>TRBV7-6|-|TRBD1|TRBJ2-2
TGTGCCAGCAGTATGGGCCCTCCGGGACAGGGGCCTCGGAACACCGGGGAGCTGTTTTTT
CASSMGPPGQGPRNTGELFF
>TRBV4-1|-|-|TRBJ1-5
TGCGCCAGCAGCCAAGCCCCGGGGACGGATCAGCCCCAGCATTTT
CASSQAPGTDQPQHF
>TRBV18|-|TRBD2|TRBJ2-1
TGTGCCAGCTCACCGGGACTAGCGGGAATAAATGAGCAGTTCTTC
CASSPGLAGINEQFF
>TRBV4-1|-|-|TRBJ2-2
TGCGCCAGCAGCCTTTTGGGGATCCCCCACAACACCGGGGAGCTGTTTTTT
CASSLLGIPHNTGELFF
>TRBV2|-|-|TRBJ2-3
TGTGCCAGCAGTGAAATAGTCAGAACCAGCACAGATACGCAGTATTTT
CASSEIVRTSTDTQYF
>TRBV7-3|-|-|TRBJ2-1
TGTGCCAGCAGCTTAACGAACGCCGATGAGCAGTTCTTC
CASSLTNADEQFF
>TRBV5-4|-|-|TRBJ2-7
TGTGCCAGCAGCTTCAGCAATGCGGGCGAGCAGTACTTC
CASSFSNAGEQYF
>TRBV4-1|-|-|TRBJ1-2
TGCGCCAGCAGCCAAGTTTCGGCGTTTAAAGGGGGCTACACCTTC
CASSQVSAFKGGYTF
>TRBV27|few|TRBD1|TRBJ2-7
TGTGCCAGCAGTCCCCCCCGGACAGGGCGTTTTTCCTACGAGCAGTACTTC
CASSPPRTGRFSYEQYF
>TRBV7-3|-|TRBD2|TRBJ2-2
TGTGCCAGCAGCGGACTAGCGGGAGTCACCGGGGAGCTGTTTTTT
CASSGLAGVTGELFF
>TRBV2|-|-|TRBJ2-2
TGTGCCAGCAGTGATAGGCGACTAGCGAACACCGGGGAGCTGTTTTTT
CASSDRRLANTGELFF
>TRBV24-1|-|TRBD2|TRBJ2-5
TGTGCCACCAGTGATTCCCGACTAGCGGGGCTAGGAGAGACCCAGTACTTC
CATSDSRLAGLGETQYF
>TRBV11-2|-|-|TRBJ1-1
TGTGCCAGCAGCTTAGTGGTAGAAGCTTTCTTT
CASSLVVEAFF
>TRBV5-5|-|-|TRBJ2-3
TGTGCCAGCAGCTTGGACTGGAACACAGATACGCAGTATTTT
CASSLDWNTDTQYF
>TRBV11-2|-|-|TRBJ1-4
TGTGCCAGCAGCTCAGGGCCCTATGATGAAAAACTGTTTTTT
CASSSGPYDEKLFF
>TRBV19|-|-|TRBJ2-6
TGTGCCAGTAGGAGGATATCAGGGGCCAACGTCCTGACTTTC
CASRRISGANVLTF
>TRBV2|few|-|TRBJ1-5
TGTGCCAGCACAGGGGCAGGTTTTTTTCAGCCCCAGCATTTT
CASTGAGFFQPQHF
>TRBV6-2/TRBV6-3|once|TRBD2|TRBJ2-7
TGTGCCAGCAGTAGCCGCGGGGGACTCTACGAGCAGTACTTC
CASSSRGGLYEQYF
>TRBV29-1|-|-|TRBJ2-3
TGCAGCGTTGAAGTTTGGTCAGGGGACGCGGATACGCAGTATTTT
CSVEVWSGDADTQYF
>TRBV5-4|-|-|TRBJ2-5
TGTGCCAGCAGCTTTAACAATGCGTACCAAGAGACCCAGTACTTC
CASSFNNAYQETQYF
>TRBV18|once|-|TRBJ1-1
TGTGCCAGCTCAGTGAACACTGAAGCTTTCTTT
CASSVNTEAFF
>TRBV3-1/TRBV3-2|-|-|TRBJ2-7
TGTGCCAGCAGCTCCCCCAATACGGGAAGCTACGAGCAGTACTTC
CASSSPNTGSYEQYF
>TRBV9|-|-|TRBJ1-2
TGTGCCAGCAGCGTAGAACCAGGGGACTATGGCTACACCTTC
CASSVEPGDYGYTF
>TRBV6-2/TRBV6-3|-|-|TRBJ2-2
TGTGCCAGCAGCGGGACTCCCATTACGAACACCGGGGAGCTGTTTTTT
CASSGTPITNTGELFF
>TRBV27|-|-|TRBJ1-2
TGTGCCAGCCACGATCCAACAGTGGGTAGTACCTTC
CASHDPTVGSTF
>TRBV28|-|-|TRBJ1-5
TGTGCCAGCAGTTTCGGGGGGCTCGGTACCAATCAGCCCCAGCATTTT
CASSFGGLGTNQPQHF